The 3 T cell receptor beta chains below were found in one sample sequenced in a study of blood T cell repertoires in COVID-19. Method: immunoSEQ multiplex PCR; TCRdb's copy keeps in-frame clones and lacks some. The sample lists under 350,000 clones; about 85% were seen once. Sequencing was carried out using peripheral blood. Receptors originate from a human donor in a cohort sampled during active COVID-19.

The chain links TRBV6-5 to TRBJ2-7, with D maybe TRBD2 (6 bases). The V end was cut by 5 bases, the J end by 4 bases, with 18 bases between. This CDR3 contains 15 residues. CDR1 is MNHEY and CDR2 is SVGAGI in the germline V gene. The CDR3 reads CASSTPSGGRYEQYF. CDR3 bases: TGTGCCAGCAGTACCCCTTCCGGGGGACGGTACGAGCAGTACTTC.

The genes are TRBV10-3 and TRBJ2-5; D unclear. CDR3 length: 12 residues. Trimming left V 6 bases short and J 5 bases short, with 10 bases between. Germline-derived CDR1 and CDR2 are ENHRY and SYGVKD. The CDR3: CAISEIGETQYF. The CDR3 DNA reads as TGTGCCATCAGCGAAATCGGGGAGACCCAGTACTTC.

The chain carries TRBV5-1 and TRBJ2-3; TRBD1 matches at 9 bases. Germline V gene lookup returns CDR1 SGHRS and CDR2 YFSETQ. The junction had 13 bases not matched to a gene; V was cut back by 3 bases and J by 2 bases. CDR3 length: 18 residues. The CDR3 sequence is CASSSGRTGVIATDTQYF. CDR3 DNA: TGCGCCAGCAGCTCGGGGCGGACAGGGGTCATAGCCACAGATACGCAGTATTTT.